A single sample is the source of the 19 T cell receptor beta chains below, sequenced in a study of shared clonotypes between healthy human individuals. Method: immunoSEQ multiplex PCR; TCRdb's copy keeps in-frame clones and lacks some. The sample shows some 2,400,000 clones, approximately 96% of them seen only once. Sequencing was carried out using naive CD4+ T cells sorted from blood. The subset is: CD45RA+ positively selected. The source is a man between 18 and 29 years old in good health.

The chain joins TRBV30 to TRBJ2-7; perhaps TRBD1 as D (6 bases). The CDR3 is 11 amino acids. The germline CDR1 and CDR2 sequences are GTSNPN and SVGIG (reference sequence). Deletions cut 4 bases from V and 3 bases from J, with 7 bases between. CDR3 loop: CAWKGGYEQYF. The CDR3 coding sequence is TGTGCCTGGAAAGGGGGCTACGAGCAGTACTTC.

The rearrangement links TRBV5-6 to TRBJ2-3; no firm D call. Trimming took off 4 bases at V and 2 bases at J, with 17 bases between the two ends. The V gene's germline CDR1 is SGHDT and CDR2 YYEEEE. The CDR3 spans 16 residues. CDR3 in DNA: TGTGCCAGCAGCCAAGGGCCCGGGCCGTACACAGATACGCAGTATTTT. Encoded protein: CASSQGPGPYTDTQYF.

The chain carries TRBV30 and TRBJ2-2; possibly TRBD2 for D (5 bases). V lost 2 bases and J 1 base, leaving 11 bases between the germline ends. CDR1 is GTSNPN and CDR2 is SVGIG in the germline V gene (reference sequence). There are 15 residues in the CDR3. The CDR3 loop reads CAWSKTRGNTGELFF. The CDR3 DNA follows: TGTGCCTGGAGTAAAACTCGGGGGAACACCGGGGAGCTGTTTTTT.

The chain has TRBV7-2 and TRBJ2-7, with TRBD1 identical over 7 bases. With V trimmed by 2 bases and J by 2 bases, 6 bases remained unmatched. The V gene's germline CDR1 is SGHTA and CDR2 FQGNSA. The CDR3 contains 15 residues. The CDR3 DNA sequence: TGTGCCAGCAGCTTATCCGGGACAGTTGCCTACGAGCAGTACTTC. It is translated as CASSLSGTVAYEQYF.

The chain links TRBV5-1 to TRBJ2-5; D might be TRBD2 (6 bases). Looked up from germline, CDR1 is SGHRS and CDR2 is YFSETQ. The CDR3 length is 16 residues. V shed 4 bases and J shed 2 bases, with 18 bases lying between them. In nucleotides, the CDR3 is TGCGCCAGCAGCCCCGGACCGGGACTCCAACAAGAGACCCAGTACTTC. Translated: CASSPGPGLQQETQYF. Using reference TRBV5-1 and TRBJ2-5 for the parts outside the CDR3, the full variable domain is KAGVTQTPRYLIKTRGQQVTLSCSPISGHRSVSWYQQTPGQGLQFLFEYFSETQRNKGNFPGRFSGRQFSNSRSEMNVSTLELGDSALYLCASSPGPGLQQETQYFGPGTRLLVL.

This chain connects TRBV7-9 to TRBJ1-4; D unclear. CDR1 SEHNR and CDR2 FQNEAQ come from the germline V gene (reference sequence). V gave up 1 base and J gave up 8 bases, with 14 bases separating them. This CDR3 region has 15 residues. The CDR3 loop is CASSLGQVSGEKLFF. The CDR3 coding sequence is TGTGCCAGCAGCTTAGGTCAGGTCTCGGGGGAAAAACTGTTTTTT.

The V and J genes are TRBV4-1 and TRBJ2-3, with 14 positions matching TRBD2. Germline V gene lookup returns CDR1 MGHRA and CDR2 YSYEKL. The CDR3 is 20 amino acids. V gave up 4 bases and J gave up 3 bases; unmatched junction bases: 15. CDR3 sequence (DNA): TGCGCCAGCAGCCGTCGGACTAGCGGGGGGAACTACTCCCGTACAGATACGCAGTATTTT. Protein: CASSRRTSGGNYSRTDTQYF.

The gene calls are TRBV9 and TRBJ2-7; 7 bases line up with TRBD1. The germline CDR1 and CDR2 sequences are SGDLS and YYNGEE. V was pared by 0 bases and J by 1 base, with 4 bases of the junction left unmatched. This CDR3 has 15 amino acids. CDR3: CASSVAGGQSYEQYF. The CDR3 bases are TGTGCCAGCAGCGTAGCTGGGGGACAGTCCTACGAGCAGTACTTC.

The rearrangement joins TRBV6-6 to TRBJ2-3; D unresolved. This CDR3 comprises 11 residues. Germline CDR1 is MNHNY and CDR2 is SVGAGI (reference sequence). The germline V and J ends were trimmed by 7 bases and 5 bases, with 7 bases remaining between them. The CDR3 sequence: CASTQGDTQYF. The CDR3 DNA reads as TGTGCCAGCACGCAAGGAGATACGCAGTATTTT.

On this clone itself: Other nucleotide sequences from this sample produce the same CDR3. The chain is built from TRBV6-5 and TRBJ1-1; possibly TRBD1 for D (6 bases). The germline V gene has CDR1 MNHEY and CDR2 SVGAGI. This CDR3 contains 14 residues. The germline V and J ends were trimmed by 6 bases and 0 bases, with 11 bases remaining between them. The CDR3 DNA follows: TGTGCCAGCAGCCGGGGGCTGATGAACACTGAAGCTTTCTTT. Translated: CASSRGLMNTEAFF.

The chain has TRBV5-4 and TRBJ2-2; 16 positions match TRBD2. Germline V CDR1 and CDR2: SGHNT, YYREEE (reference sequence). V lost 4 bases and J lost 8; bases outside the gene matches: 8. The CDR3 totals 17 residues. The CDR3 is CASSPGLAGGPRGELFF. The CDR3 coding sequence is TGTGCCAGCAGCCCGGGACTAGCGGGAGGGCCGAGGGGGGAGCTGTTTTTT.

The chain employs TRBV2 and TRBJ1-3; TRBD1 might be the D (6 bases). The germline CDR1 and CDR2 sequences are SNHLY and FYNNEI. This CDR3 is 14 amino acids long. V was trimmed by 6 bases and J by 0 bases, leaving 9 bases between them. CDR3 residues: CASRPGDSGNTIYF. The CDR3 region has the DNA TGTGCCAGCAGACCAGGGGACTCTGGAAACACCATATATTTT. The complete variable domain, with remaining parts taken from reference TRBV2 and TRBJ1-3, reads EPEVTQTPSHQVTQMGQEVILRCVPISNHLYFYWYRQILGQKVEFLVSFYNNEISEKSEIFDDQFSVERPDGSNFTLKIRSTKLEDSAMYFCASRPGDSGNTIYFGEGSWLTVV.

The CDR3 DNA is TGTGCCAGTAGCAGCCGGGACAGAGCTTCCTACGAGCAGTACTTC. As protein: CASSSRDRASYEQYF. The V gene is TRBV19, the J gene TRBJ2-7; 7 nucleotides agree with TRBD1. The CDR3 covers 15 residues. Germline V gene data show CDR1 as LNHDA and CDR2 as SQIVND (reference sequence). The V segment lost 6 bases and the J segment 1 base; nucleotides outside the gene matches: 9.

The CDR3 spells CASSHGPEQFF. For the CDR3, the DNA is TGTGCCAGCAGCCACGGGCCTGAGCAGTTCTTC. The genes are TRBV7-2 and TRBJ2-1; D gene ambiguous. Trimming pared 5 bases from V and 9 bases from J, leaving 8 bases between. The CDR3 covers 11 residues. Germline values: CDR1 SGHTA, CDR2 FQGNSA.

The chain links TRBV7-2 to TRBJ2-1; 7 bases line up with TRBD2. Germline V gene lookup returns CDR1 SGHTA and CDR2 FQGNSA. The CDR3 runs to 14 residues. V lost 5 bases to trimming and J lost 8 bases; unmatched junction nucleotides: 9. The CDR3 spells CASSIAAGPDEQFF. The CDR3 DNA sequence: TGTGCCAGCAGCATCGCAGCGGGACCGGATGAGCAGTTCTTC. Drawing the rest from reference TRBV7-2 and TRBJ2-1, the complete variable domain is GAGVSQSPSNKVTEKGKDVELRCDPISGHTALYWYRQSLGQGLEFLIYFQGNSAPDKSGLPSDRFSAERTGGSVSTLTIQRTQQEDSAVYLCASSIAAGPDEQFFGPGTRLTVL.

This chain links TRBV18 with TRBJ2-7; perhaps TRBD1 as D (6 bases). The CDR3 contains 15 residues. The germline gives CDR1 KGHSH, CDR2 LQKENI. V lost 6 bases to trimming and J lost 3 bases, with 18 bases between them. CDR3 sequence: CASSQTQGSNYEQYF. In DNA form, the CDR3 reads TGTGCCAGCTCCCAAACACAGGGCTCTAACTACGAGCAGTACTTC.

Worth noting for this clone: The same CDR3 arises from other DNA sequences in this sample as well. The chain links TRBV7-8 to TRBJ2-2; possibly TRBD2 for D (5 bases). The germline gives CDR1 SGHVS, CDR2 FQNEAQ. The CDR3 is made up of 15 amino acids. V lost 6 bases, J lost 1 base, and 12 bases lay in between. CDR3 DNA: TGTGCCAGCAGTCTAGCAGGACGGAACACCGGGGAGCTGTTTTTT. Protein product: CASSLAGRNTGELFF.

On this clone itself: This same CDR3 is encoded by further DNA sequences in the sample. The V and J genes are TRBV18 and TRBJ2-7; D remains unclear. CDR3 length: 14 residues. The V and J ends lost 0 bases and 3 bases respectively, with 9 bases between them. The germline CDR1 and CDR2 sequences are KGHSH and LQKENI. CDR3 sequence: CASSPPGFVYEQYF. The CDR3 coding sequence is TGTGCCAGCTCACCACCGGGGTTCGTCTACGAGCAGTACTTC.

J is TRBJ2-2 and V is TRBV2; D possibly corresponds to TRBD1 (5 bases). The CDR3 sequence is 14 residues long. From germline, CDR1 is SNHLY and CDR2 FYNNEI. Trimming stripped 6 bases from V and 1 base from J, with 9 bases between. The CDR3: CASSATENTGELFF. CDR3 coding DNA: TGTGCCAGCAGCGCGACAGAGAACACCGGGGAGCTGTTTTTT.